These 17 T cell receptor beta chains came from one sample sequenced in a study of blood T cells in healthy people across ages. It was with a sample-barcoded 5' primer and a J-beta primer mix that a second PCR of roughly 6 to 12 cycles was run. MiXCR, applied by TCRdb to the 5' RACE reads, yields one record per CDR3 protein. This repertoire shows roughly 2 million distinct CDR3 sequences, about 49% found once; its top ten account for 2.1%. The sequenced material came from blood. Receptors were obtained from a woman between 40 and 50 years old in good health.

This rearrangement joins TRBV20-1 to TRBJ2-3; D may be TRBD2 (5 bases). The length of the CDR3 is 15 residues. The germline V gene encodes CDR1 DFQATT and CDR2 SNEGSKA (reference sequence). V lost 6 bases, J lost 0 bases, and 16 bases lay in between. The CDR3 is CSASSGGWSTDTQYF. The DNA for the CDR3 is TGCAGTGCCAGCAGTGGCGGGTGGAGCACAGATACGCAGTATTTT.

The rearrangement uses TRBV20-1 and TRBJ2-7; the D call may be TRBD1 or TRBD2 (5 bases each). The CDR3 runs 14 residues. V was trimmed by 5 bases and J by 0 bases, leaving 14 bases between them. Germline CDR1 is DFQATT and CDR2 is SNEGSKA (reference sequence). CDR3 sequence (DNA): TGCAGTGCTCCCGGGACCTTCGGCTCCTACGAGCAGTACTTC. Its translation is CSAPGTFGSYEQYF.

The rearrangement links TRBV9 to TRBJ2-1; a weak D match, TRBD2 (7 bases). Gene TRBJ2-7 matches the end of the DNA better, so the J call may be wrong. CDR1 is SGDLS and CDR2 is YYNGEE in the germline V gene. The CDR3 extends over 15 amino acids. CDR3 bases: TGTGCCAGCAGTGCTCCCGGGGGGCTGGACAATGAGCAGTACTTC. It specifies CASSAPGGLDNEQYF.

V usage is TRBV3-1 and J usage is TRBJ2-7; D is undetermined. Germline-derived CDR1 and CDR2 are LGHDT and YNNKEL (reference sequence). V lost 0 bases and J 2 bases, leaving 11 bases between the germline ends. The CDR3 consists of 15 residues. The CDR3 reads CASSQDPRSPYEQYF. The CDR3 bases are TGTGCCAGCAGCCAAGATCCGCGGTCTCCCTACGAGCAGTACTTC.

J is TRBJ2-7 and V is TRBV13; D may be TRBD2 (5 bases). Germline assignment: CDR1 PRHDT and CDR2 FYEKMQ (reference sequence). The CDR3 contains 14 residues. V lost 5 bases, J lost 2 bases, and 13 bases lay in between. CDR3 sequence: CASSSGRLTYEQYF. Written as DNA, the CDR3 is TGTGCCAGCAGCAGCGGAAGGTTGACCTACGAGCAGTACTTC.

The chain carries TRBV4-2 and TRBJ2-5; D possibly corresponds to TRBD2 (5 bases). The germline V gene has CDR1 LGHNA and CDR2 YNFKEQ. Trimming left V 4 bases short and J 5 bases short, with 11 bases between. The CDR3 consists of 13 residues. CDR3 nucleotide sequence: TGTGCCAGCAGCCCCGGGGTAAAGGAGACCCAGTACTTC. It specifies CASSPGVKETQYF.

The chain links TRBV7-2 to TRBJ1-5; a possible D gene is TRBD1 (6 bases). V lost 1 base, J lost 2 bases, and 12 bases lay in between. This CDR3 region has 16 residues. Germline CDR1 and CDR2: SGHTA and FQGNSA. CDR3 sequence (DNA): TGTGCCAGCAGCTTAGGAGGGGGAAGGGGCAATCAGCCCCAGCATTTT. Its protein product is CASSLGGGRGNQPQHF. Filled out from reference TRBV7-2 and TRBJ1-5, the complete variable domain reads GAGVSQSPSNKVTEKGKDVELRCDPISGHTALYWYRQSLGQGLEFLIYFQGNSAPDKSGLPSDRFSAERTGGSVSTLTIQRTQQEDSAVYLCASSLGGGRGNQPQHFGDGTRLSIL.

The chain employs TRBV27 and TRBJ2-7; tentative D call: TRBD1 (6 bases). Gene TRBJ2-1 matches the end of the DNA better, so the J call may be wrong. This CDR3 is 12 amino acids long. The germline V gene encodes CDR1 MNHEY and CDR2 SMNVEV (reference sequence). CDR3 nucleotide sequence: TGTGCCACCACGACAAGGGGGAATGAGCAGTTCTTC. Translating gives CATTTRGNEQFF.

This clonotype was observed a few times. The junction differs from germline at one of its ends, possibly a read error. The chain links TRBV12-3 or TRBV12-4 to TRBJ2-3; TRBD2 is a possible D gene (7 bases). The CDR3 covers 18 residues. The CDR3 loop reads CASRLGMMPRGLIDTQYF. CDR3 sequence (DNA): TGTGCCAGCAGGTTAGGCATGATGCCGCGGGGGCTTATAGATACGCAGTATTTT.

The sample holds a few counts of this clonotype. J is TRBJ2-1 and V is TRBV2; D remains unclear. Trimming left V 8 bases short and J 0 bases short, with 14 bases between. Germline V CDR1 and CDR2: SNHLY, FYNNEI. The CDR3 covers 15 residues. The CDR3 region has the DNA TGTGCCAGCCCAGGAGCCCCGAGCTCCTACAATGAGCAGTTCTTC. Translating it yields CASPGAPSSYNEQFF.

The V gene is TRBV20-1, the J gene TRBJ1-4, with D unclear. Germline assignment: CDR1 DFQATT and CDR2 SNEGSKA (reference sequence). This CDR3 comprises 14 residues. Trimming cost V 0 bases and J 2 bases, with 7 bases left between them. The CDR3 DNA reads TGCAGTGCTAGAGACGGACGGACTAATGAAAAACTGTTTTTT. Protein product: CSARDGRTNEKLFF.

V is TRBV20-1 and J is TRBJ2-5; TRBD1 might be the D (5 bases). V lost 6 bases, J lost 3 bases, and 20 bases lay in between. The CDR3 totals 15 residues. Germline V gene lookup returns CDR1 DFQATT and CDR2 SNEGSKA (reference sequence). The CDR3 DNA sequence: TGCAGTGCCCTCCGACAGTGGCCAAACAAAGAGACCCAGTACTTC. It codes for CSALRQWPNKETQYF.

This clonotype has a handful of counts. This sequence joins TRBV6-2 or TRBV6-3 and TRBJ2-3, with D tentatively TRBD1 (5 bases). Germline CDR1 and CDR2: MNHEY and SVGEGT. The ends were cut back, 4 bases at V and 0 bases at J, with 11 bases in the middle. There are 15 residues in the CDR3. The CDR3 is CASSSRTTSTDTQYF. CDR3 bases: TGTGCCAGCAGTTCGAGGACAACGAGCACAGATACGCAGTATTTT.

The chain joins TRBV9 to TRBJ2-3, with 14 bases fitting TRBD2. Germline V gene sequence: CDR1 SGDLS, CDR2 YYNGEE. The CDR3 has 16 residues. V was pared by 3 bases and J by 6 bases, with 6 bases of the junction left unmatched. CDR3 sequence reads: CASSDGTSGGGDTQYF. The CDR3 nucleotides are TGTGCCAGCAGCGACGGGACTAGCGGGGGCGGGGATACGCAGTATTTT.

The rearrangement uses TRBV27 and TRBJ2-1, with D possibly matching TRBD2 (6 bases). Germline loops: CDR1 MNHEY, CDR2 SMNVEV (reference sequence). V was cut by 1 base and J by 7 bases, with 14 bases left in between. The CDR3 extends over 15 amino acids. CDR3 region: CASSLLAALSNEQFF. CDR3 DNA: TGTGCCAGCAGTTTATTAGCGGCCCTTTCTAATGAGCAGTTCTTC.

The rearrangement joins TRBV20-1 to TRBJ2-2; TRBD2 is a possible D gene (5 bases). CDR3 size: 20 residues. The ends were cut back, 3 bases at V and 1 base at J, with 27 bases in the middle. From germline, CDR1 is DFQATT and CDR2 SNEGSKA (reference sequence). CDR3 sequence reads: CSASLRPQRVYAQNTGELFF. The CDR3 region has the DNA TGCAGTGCTAGTCTCCGTCCTCAGAGGGTTTATGCCCAGAACACCGGGGAGCTGTTTTTT.

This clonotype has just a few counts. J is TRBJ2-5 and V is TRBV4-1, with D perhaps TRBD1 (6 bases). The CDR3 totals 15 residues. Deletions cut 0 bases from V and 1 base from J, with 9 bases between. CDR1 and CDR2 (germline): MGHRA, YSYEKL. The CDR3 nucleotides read TGCGCCAGCAGCCAAGAGGGACACGTCCAAGAGACCCAGTACTTC. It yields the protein CASSQEGHVQETQYF.